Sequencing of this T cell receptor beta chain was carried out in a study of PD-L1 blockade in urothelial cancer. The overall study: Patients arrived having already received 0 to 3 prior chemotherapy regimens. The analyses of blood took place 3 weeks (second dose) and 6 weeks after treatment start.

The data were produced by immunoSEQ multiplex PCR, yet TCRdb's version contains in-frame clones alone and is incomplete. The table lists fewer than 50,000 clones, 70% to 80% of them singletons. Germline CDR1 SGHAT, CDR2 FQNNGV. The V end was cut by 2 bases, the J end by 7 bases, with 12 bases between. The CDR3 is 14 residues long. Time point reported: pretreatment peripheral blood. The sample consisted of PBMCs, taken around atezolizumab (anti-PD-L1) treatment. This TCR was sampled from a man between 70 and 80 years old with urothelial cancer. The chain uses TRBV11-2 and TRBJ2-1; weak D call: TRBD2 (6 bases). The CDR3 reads CASSLTGDMNEQFF. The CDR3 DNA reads TGTGCCAGCAGCTTAACGGGAGACATGAATGAGCAGTTCTTC.